One and the same sample provided the 10 T cell receptor beta chains below, sequenced in a study of regulatory T cells in long-lasting Graves disease. Time point noted: newly diagnosed GD, antithyroid drugs for less than 3 months. PBMC RNA served as the TCR library source. Relying on iRepertoire HTBI primers and Arm-PCR of CDR3 regions, the team built TCR beta libraries. One entry per CDR3 protein results from TCRdb running MiXCR on the multiplex PCR reads. The sample records a few hundred thousand distinct CDR3 sequences, 20% being singletons. Material: peripheral blood mononuclear cells (PBMCs), obtained at new diagnosis, from a patient treated with antithyroid drugs. These receptors were taken from a female donor with Graves disease.

This clonotype was detected ten times or more. The chain has TRBV7-7 and TRBJ2-1; TRBD2 agrees at 9 bases. CDR1 SSHAT and CDR2 FNYEAQ come from the germline V gene (reference sequence). The trim removed 3 bases at V and 8 bases at J, leaving 2 bases unmatched. This CDR3 is built from 13 residues. The CDR3 is CASSFQRGDEQFF. In nucleotides, the CDR3 is TGTGCCAGCAGCTTTCAGCGGGGGGATGAGCAGTTCTTC.

Turning to this clonotype: It differs at one base from a far larger clone, so likely a read error. CDR3 DNA: TGTGCCAGCTTTACGGACGGGACATACCGTGATGAGCAGTACTTC. As protein: CASFTDGTYRDEQYF. The J gene is TRBJ2-7, the V gene TRBV18; tentative D call: TRBD1 (6 bases). The length of the CDR3 is 15 residues. With 7 bases removed from V and 7 bases from J, the gap between germline ends came to 23 bases. Germline V gene lookup returns CDR1 KGHSH and CDR2 LQKENI. The full variable domain, rest sourced from reference TRBV18 and TRBJ2-7, is NAGVMQNPRHLVRRRGQEARLRCSPMKGHSHVYWYRQLPEEGLKFMVYLQKENIIDESGMPKERFSAEFPKEGPSILRIQQVVRGDSAAYFCASFTDGTYRDEQYFGPGTRLTVT.

In its sample, this clonotype was seen many times. The rearrangement uses TRBV2 and TRBJ2-3; TRBD1 agrees at 11 bases. Germline V gives CDR1 SNHLY, CDR2 FYNNEI. The junction had 4 bases not matched to a gene; V was cut back by 7 bases and J by 4 bases. This CDR3 has 14 residues. The CDR3 sequence: CASNGQGAADTQYF. CDR3 DNA sequence: TGTGCCAGCAACGGACAGGGGGCGGCAGATACGCAGTATTTT.

This clonotype was seen more than once but under ten times. The CDR3 DNA sequence: TGTGCCAGCAGCGTGGGGGCGGGACAGGGAGACACAGATACGCAGTATTTT. Translating it yields CASSVGAGQGDTDTQYF. V and J are TRBV11-2 and TRBJ2-3; TRBD1 aligns across 9 bases. The CDR3 loop spans 17 amino acids. The trim removed 5 bases at V and 2 bases at J, leaving 11 bases unmatched. Germline V CDR1 and CDR2: SGHAT, FQNNGV.

This clonotype was seen ten or more times. The V and J genes are TRBV18 and TRBJ2-7; D perhaps matches TRBD2 (6 bases). The CDR3 totals 16 residues. V was shortened by 3 bases and J by 0 bases, with 15 bases between the two germline ends. Germline CDR1 KGHSH, CDR2 LQKENI. The CDR3 loop reads CASSPTGGTGSYEQYF. CDR3 DNA: TGTGCCAGCTCACCCACCGGGGGAACGGGCTCCTACGAGCAGTACTTC. Complete variable domain (other parts from reference TRBV18 and TRBJ2-7): NAGVMQNPRHLVRRRGQEARLRCSPMKGHSHVYWYRQLPEEGLKFMVYLQKENIIDESGMPKERFSAEFPKEGPSILRIQQVVRGDSAAYFCASSPTGGTGSYEQYFGPGTRLTVT.

This clonotype was counted at least ten times. The rearrangement links TRBV24-1 to TRBJ2-7; a weak D match, TRBD1 (6 bases). V was clipped by 3 bases and J by 1 base, with 6 bases between them. This CDR3 spans 13 amino acids. Germline CDR1 is KGHDR and CDR2 is SFDVKD. In DNA form, the CDR3 reads TGTGCCACCAGTGATGACAGGTCCTACGAGCAGTACTTC. Encoded protein: CATSDDRSYEQYF.

The gene calls are TRBV5-6 and TRBJ1-2; TRBD1 aligns across 7 bases. CDR3 length: 15 residues. The junction had 11 bases not matched to a gene; V was cut back by 3 bases and J by 6 bases. Germline values: CDR1 SGHDT, CDR2 YYEEEE. CDR3 in DNA: TGTGCCAGCAGCTCTACCGACAGGGTGGGGCATGGCTACACCTTC. This gives the protein CASSSTDRVGHGYTF.

This clonotype was seen many times. This chain uses TRBV7-3 with TRBJ2-2, with 8 bases lining up with TRBD1. The junction had 0 bases not matched to a gene; V was cut back by 0 bases and J by 6 bases. The CDR3 has 14 amino acids. Germline-derived CDR1 and CDR2 are SGHTA and FQGTGA. The CDR3 reads CASSLTQGAGELFF. The DNA of the CDR3 is TGTGCCAGCAGCTTAACACAGGGGGCCGGGGAGCTGTTTTTT.

This clonotype occurred a few times. Just one base apart from a much larger clone, this may be a read error. The chain uses TRBV2 and TRBJ2-5; D is unresolved. CDR1 is SNHLY and CDR2 is FYNNEI in the germline V gene. The CDR3 covers 14 residues. The ends were cut back, 6 bases at V and 0 bases at J, with 11 bases in the middle. DNA for the CDR3: TGTGCCAGCAGAGAGTGGGCCAACCAAGAGACCCAGTACTTC. Translation: CASREWANQETQYF.

This clonotype occurred a few times. This clone may be a read error of a much larger clone one base away. The chain is built from TRBV20-1 and TRBJ1-5; 8 nucleotides agree with TRBD1. Germline V gene data show CDR1 as DFQATT and CDR2 as SNEGSKA (reference sequence). This CDR3 comprises 13 residues. CDR3 sequence reads: CSARNPVGQGLSF. The CDR3 DNA reads TGCAGTGCTCGAAACCCGGTCGGACAGGGCCTGAGCTTT.